This T cell receptor beta chain was profiled in a study of regulatory T cells in long-lasting Graves disease. Points on this clonotype: The antigen remains unidentified.

The V gene lost 6 bases and the J gene lost 1 base, with 10 bases spanning the gap. The CDR3 has 15 residues. Per germline, CDR1 MDHEN and CDR2 SYDVKM. In building TCR beta libraries, iRepertoire HTBI primers were used together with Arm-PCR of CDR3 regions. TCRdb analysed the multiplex PCR reads with MiXCR anew, one entry per CDR3 protein. This table has 580,000 or so distinct CDR3 sequences, roughly a sixth appearing once. Time point specified: newly diagnosed GD, antithyroid drugs for less than 3 months. RNA extracted from PBMCs served as the sequencing template. General observations from the study: Persistent disease samples used TRBV28, TRBJ1-2 and TRBJ2-5 preferentially.

In addition, the sample was reused for a study of T cells in Graves' hyperthyroidism and ophthalmopathy. That report notes: In patients aged 18 to 65, hyperthyroidism was newly diagnosed, with duration under 2 months.

The sequences come from peripheral blood mononuclear cells (PBMCs), collected at new diagnosis, from a patient treated with antithyroid drugs. V gene TRBV28 combines with J gene TRBJ2-6; tentatively, D is TRBD2 (6 bases). The receptor comes from a man younger than 30 with Graves disease. CDR3 sequence (DNA): TGTGCCAGCAGCCCCGGGAGTTCTGGGGCCAACGTCCTGACTTTC. This codes for CASSPGSSGANVLTF.